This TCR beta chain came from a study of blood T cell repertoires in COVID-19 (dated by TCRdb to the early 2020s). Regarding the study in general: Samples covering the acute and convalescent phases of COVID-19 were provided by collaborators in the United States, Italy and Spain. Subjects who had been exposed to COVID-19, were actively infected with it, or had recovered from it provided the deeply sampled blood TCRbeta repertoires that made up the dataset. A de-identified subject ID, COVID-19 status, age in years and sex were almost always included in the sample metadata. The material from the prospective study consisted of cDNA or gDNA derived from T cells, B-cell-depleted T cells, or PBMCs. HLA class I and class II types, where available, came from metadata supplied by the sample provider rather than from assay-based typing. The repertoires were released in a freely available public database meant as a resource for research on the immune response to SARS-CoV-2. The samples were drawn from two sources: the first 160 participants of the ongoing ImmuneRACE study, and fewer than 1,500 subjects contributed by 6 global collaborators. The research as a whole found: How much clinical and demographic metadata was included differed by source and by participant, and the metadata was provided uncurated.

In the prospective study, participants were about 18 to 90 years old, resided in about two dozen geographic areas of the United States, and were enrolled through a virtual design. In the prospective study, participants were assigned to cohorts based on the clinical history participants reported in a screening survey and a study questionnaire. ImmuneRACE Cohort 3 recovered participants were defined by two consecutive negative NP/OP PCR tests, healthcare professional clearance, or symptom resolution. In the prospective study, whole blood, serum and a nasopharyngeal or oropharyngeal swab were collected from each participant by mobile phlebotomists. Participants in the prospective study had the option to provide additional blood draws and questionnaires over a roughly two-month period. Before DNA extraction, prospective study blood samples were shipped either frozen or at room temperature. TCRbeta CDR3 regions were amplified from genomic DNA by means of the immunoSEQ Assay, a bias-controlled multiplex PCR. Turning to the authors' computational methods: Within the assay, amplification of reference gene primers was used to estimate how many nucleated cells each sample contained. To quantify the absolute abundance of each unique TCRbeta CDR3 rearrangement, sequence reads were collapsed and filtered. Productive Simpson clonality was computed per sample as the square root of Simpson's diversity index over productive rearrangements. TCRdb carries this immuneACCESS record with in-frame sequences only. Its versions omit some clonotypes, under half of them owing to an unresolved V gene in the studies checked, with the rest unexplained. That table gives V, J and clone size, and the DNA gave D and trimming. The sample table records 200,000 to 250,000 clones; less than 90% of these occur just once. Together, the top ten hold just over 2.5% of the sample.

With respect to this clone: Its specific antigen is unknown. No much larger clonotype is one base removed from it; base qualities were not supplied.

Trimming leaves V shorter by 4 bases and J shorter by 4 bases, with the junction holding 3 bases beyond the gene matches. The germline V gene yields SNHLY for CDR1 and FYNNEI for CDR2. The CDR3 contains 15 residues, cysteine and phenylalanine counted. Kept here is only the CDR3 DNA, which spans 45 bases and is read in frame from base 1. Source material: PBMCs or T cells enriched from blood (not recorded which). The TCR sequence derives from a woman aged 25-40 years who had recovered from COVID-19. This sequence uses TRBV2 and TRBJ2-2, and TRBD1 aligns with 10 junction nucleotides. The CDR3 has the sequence CASSVGQGTTGELFF. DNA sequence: TGTGCCAGCAGTGTGGGACAGGGGACCACCGGGGAGCTGTTTTTT.